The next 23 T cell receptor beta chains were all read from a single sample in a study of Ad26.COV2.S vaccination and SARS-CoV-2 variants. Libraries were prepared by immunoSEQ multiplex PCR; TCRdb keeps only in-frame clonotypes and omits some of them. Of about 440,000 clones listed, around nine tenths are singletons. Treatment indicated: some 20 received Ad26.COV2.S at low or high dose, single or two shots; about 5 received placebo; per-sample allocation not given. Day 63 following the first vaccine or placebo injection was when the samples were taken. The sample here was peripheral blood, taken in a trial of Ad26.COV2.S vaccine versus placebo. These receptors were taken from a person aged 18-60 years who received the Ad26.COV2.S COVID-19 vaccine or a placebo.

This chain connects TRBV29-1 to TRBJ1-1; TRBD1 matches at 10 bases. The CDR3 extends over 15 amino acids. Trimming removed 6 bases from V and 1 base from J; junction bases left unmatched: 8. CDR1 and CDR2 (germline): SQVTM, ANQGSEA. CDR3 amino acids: CSVHRQGATNTEAFF. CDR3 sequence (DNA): TGCAGCGTACATAGACAGGGGGCGACGAACACTGAAGCTTTCTTT.

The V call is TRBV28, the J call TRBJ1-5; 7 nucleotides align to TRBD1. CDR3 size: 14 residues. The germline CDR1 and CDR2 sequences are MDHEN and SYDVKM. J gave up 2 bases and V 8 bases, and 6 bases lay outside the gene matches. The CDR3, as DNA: TGTGCCAGCTTTAGGGGGCCCGGCAATCAGCCCCAGCATTTT. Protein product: CASFRGPGNQPQHF.

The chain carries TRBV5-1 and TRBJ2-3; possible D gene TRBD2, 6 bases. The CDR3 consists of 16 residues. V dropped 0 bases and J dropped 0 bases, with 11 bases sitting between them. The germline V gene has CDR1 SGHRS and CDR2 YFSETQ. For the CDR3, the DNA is TGCGCCAGCAGCTTGGCCCTAGCGCCCAGCACAGATACGCAGTATTTT. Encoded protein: CASSLALAPSTDTQYF.

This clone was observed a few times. As DNA, the CDR3 is TGTGCCAGCAGCCGCCCGGGGCGGGAGAGCACAGATACGCAGTATTTT. Translating it yields CASSRPGRESTDTQYF. The chain links TRBV5-4 to TRBJ2-3; 7 positions match TRBD2. V shed 4 bases, J shed 0 bases, and the junction held 8 bases outside the gene matches. This CDR3 is 16 amino acids long. CDR1 is SGHNT, CDR2 YYREEE, per germline (reference sequence).

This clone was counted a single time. The CDR3 DNA follows: TGCGCCAGCAGCTTGTCGTCAAATCAGCCCCAGCATTTT. Residues: CASSLSSNQPQHF. The rearrangement joins TRBV5-1 to TRBJ1-5; no clear D. The CDR3 runs 13 residues. V was clipped by 1 base and J by 4 bases, with 6 bases between them. Germline V gene lookup returns CDR1 SGHRS and CDR2 YFSETQ.

The CDR3 DNA follows: TGTGCCAGCAGCCCCTGGACTAGCGGGGCTAGGGAGACCCAGTACTTC. It codes for CASSPWTSGARETQYF. J is TRBJ2-5 and V is TRBV11-2; 12 nucleotides line up with TRBD2. The CDR3 is 16 amino acids. In germline, CDR1 is SGHAT, CDR2 FQNNGV. The J segment lost 5 bases and the V segment lost 5 bases, leaving 9 bases of the junction unmatched.

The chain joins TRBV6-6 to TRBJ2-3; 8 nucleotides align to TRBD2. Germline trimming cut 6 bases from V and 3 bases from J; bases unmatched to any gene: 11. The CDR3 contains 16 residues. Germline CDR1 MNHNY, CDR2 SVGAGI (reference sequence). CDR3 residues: CASRLQAGVVTDTQYF. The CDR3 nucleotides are TGTGCCAGCAGATTACAAGCGGGAGTAGTGACAGATACGCAGTATTTT.

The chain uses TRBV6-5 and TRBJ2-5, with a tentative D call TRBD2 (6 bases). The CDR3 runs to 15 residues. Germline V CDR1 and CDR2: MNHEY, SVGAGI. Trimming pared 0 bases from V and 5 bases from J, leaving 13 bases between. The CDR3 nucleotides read TGTGCCAGCAGTTACTCTCCAGCGGGTGCGGAGACCCAGTACTTC. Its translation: CASSYSPAGAETQYF.

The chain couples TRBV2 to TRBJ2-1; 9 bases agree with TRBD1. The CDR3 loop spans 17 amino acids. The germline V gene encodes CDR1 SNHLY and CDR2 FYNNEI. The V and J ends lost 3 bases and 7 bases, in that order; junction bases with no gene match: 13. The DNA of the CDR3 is TGTGCCAGCAGTGACCACAGGGGGCTATCCCTCGGAAATGAGCAGTTCTTC. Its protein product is CASSDHRGLSLGNEQFF. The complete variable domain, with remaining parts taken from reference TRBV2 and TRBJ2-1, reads EPEVTQTPSHQVTQMGQEVILRCVPISNHLYFYWYRQILGQKVEFLVSFYNNEISEKSEIFDDQFSVERPDGSNFTLKIRSTKLEDSAMYFCASSDHRGLSLGNEQFFGPGTRLTVL.

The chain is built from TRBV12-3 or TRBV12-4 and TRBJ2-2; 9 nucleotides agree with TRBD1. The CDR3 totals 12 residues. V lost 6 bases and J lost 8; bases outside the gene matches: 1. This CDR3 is CASRGTGGELFF. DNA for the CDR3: TGTGCCAGCAGGGGGACAGGGGGGGAGCTGTTTTTT.

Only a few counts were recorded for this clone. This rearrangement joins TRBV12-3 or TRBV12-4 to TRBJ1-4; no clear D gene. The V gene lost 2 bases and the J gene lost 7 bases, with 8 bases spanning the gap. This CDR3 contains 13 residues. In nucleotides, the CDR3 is TGTGCCAGCAGTTTAAGATTAGGTGAAAAACTGTTTTTT. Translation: CASSLRLGEKLFF.

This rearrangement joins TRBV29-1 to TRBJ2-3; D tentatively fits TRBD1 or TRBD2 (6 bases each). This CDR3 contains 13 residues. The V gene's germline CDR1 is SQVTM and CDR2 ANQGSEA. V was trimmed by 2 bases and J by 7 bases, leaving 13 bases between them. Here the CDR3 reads CSVESGGVNTQYF. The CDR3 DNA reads TGCAGCGTTGAATCCGGGGGCGTAAATACGCAGTATTTT.

CDR3 nucleotides: TGTGCCAGCACAACCGGGGCAGGGAGCACAGATACGCAGTATTTT. Protein product: CASTTGAGSTDTQYF. The chain combines TRBV7-9 with TRBJ2-3; D may be TRBD1 or TRBD2 (5 bases each). V lost 7 bases to trimming and J lost 0 bases, with 14 bases between them. CDR1 and CDR2 (germline): SEHNR, FQNEAQ (reference sequence). CDR3 length: 15 residues.

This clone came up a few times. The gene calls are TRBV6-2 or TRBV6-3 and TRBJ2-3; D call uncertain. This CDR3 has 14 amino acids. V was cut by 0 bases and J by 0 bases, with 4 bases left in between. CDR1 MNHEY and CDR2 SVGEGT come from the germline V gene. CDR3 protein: CASSYSTSTDTQYF. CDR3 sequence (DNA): TGTGCCAGCAGTTACTCGACTAGCACAGATACGCAGTATTTT.

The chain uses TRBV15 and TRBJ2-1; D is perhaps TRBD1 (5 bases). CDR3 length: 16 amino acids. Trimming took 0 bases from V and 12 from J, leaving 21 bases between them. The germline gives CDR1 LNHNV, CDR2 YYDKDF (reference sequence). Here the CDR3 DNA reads TGTGCCACCAGCAGAGATCCCCCGACAGATGCCCGAACGCAGTTCTTC. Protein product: CATSRDPPTDARTQFF.

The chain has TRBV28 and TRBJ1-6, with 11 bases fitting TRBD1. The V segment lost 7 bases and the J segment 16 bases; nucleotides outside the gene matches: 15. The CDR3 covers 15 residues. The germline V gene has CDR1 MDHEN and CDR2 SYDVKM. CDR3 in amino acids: CASTETGTGGLRLHF. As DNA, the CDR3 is TGTGCCAGCACCGAAACCGGGACAGGGGGATTACGTCTCCACTTT.

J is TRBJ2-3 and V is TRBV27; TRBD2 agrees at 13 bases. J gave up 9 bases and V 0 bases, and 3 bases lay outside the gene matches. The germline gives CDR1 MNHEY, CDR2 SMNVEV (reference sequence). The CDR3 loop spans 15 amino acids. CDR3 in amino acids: CASSLSGLAGSTQYF. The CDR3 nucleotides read TGTGCCAGCAGTTTATCGGGACTAGCGGGATCCACGCAGTATTTT.

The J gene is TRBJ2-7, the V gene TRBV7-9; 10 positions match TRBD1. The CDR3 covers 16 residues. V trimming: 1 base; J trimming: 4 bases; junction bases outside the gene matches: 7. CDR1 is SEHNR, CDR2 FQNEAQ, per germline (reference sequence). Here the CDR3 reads CASSLVMGQGTYEQYF. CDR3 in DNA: TGTGCCAGCAGCTTAGTAATGGGACAGGGGACTTACGAGCAGTACTTC.

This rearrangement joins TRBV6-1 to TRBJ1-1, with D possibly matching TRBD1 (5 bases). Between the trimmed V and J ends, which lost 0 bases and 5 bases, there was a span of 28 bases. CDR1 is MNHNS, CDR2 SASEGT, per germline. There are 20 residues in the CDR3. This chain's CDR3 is CASSEAPLRGELRVRTEAFF. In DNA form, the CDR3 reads TGTGCCAGCAGTGAAGCGCCGCTACGGGGGGAGCTAAGAGTGAGGACTGAAGCTTTCTTT.

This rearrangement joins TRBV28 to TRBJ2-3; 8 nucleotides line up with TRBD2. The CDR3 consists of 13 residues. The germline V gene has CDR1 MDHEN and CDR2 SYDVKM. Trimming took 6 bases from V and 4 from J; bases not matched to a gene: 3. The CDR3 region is CASSGGGPDTQYF. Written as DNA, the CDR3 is TGTGCCAGCAGCGGGGGGGGGCCAGATACGCAGTATTTT.

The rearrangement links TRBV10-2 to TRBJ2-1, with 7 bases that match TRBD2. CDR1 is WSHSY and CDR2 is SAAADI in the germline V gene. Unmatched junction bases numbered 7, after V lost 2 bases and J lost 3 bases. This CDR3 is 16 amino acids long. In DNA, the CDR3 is TGCGCCAGCAGTGAGCCCCCAGCGGGACTCTACAATGAGCAGTTCTTC. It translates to CASSEPPAGLYNEQFF.

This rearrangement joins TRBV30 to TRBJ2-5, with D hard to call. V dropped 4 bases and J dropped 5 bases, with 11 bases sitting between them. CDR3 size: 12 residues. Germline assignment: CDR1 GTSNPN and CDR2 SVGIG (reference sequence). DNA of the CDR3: TGTGCCTGGAATCTTGGACCTGAGACCCAGTACTTC. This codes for CAWNLGPETQYF.

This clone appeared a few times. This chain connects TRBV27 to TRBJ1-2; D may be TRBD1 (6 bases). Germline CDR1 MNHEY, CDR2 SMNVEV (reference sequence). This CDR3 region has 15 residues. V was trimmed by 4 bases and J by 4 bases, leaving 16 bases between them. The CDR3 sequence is CASSSTGMRVYGYTF. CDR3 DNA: TGTGCCAGCAGTTCAACAGGGATGCGGGTCTATGGCTACACCTTC.